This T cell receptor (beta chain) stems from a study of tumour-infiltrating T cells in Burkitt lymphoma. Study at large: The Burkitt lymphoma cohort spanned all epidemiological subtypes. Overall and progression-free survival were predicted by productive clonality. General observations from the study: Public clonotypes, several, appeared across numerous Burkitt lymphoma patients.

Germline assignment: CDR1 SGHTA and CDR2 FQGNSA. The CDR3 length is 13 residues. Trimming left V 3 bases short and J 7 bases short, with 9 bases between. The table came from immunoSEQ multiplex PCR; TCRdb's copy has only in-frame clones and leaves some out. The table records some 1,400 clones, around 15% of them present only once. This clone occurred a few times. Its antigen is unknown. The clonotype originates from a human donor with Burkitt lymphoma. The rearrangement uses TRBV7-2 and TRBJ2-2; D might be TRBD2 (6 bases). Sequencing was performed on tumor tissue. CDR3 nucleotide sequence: TGTGCCAGCAGCTTTACTAGCTACGGGGAGCTGTTTTTT. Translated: CASSFTSYGELFF.